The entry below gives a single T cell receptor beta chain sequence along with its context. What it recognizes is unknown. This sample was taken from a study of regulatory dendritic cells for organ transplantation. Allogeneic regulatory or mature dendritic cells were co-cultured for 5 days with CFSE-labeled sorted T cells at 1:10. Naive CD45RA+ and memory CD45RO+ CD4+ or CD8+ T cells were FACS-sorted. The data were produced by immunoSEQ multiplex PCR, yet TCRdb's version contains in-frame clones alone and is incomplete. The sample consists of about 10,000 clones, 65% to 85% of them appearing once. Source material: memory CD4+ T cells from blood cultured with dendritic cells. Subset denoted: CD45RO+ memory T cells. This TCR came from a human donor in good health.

CDR3 protein: CASSLGHHTNVGEKLFF. The DNA of the CDR3 is TGTGCCAGCAGCTTAGGCCATCACACCAATGTAGGTGAAAAACTGTTTTTT. J is TRBJ1-4 and V is TRBV7-9; no reliable D call. The CDR3 has 17 residues. Trimming removed 1 base at V and 7 bases at J, with 19 bases between. Germline lookup yields CDR1 SEHNR and CDR2 FQNEAQ (reference sequence).